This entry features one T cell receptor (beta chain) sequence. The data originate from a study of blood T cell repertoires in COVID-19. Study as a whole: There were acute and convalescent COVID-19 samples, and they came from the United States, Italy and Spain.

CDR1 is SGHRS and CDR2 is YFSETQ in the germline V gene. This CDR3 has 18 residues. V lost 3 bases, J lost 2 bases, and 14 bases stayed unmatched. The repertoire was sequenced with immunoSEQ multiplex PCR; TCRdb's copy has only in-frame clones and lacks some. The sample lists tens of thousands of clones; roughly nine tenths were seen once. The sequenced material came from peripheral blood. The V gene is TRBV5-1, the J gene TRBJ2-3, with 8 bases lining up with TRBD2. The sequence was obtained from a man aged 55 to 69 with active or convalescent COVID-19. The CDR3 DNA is TGCGCCAGCAGCTCCCGAGGGAGCGGGGGCGCCTACACAGATACGCAGTATTTT. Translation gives CASSSRGSGGAYTDTQYF.